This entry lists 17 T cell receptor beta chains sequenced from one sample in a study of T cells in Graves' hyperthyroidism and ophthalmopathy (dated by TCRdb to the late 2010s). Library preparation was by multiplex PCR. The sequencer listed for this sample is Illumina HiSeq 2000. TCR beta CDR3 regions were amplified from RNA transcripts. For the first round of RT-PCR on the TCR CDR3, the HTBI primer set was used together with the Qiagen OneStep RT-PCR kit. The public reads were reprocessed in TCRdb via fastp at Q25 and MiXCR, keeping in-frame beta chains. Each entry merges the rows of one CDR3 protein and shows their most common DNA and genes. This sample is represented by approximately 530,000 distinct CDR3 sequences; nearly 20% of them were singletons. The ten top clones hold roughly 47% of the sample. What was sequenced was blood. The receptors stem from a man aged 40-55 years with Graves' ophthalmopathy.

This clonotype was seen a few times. The CDR3: CAIKTGSNQAGELFF. CDR3 nucleotides: TGTGCCATCAAAACAGGATCCAACCAGGCCGGGGAGCTGTTTTTT. J is TRBJ2-2 and V is TRBV6-1, with D maybe TRBD1 (5 bases). The CDR3 totals 15 residues. CDR1 is MNHNS and CDR2 is SASEGT in the germline V gene. The V end lost 10 bases, the J end lost 6 bases, and 21 bases lay between the germline ends.

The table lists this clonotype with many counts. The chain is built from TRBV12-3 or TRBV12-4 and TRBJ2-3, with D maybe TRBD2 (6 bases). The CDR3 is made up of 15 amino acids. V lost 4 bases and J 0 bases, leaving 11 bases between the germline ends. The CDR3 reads CASSSGTPSTDTQYF. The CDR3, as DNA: TGTGCCAGCAGTTCCGGGACTCCTAGCACAGATACGCAGTATTTT.

The CDR3 coding sequence is TGTGCCAGCCCACCCTTGGACAGGGGTGTAGGAGATACGCAGTATTTT. This sequence encodes CASPPLDRGVGDTQYF. The chain has TRBV28 and TRBJ2-3, with 9 bases fitting TRBD1. Germline V gene data show CDR1 as MDHEN and CDR2 as SYDVKM. The CDR3 is 16 residues long. Germline trimming cut 8 bases from V and 5 bases from J; bases unmatched to any gene: 14.

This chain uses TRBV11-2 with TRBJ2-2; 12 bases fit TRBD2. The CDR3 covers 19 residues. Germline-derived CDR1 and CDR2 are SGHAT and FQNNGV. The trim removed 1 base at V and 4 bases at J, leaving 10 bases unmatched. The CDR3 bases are TGTGCCAGCAGCTTAGGTTTCCTAGCGGGGGGGCGAGGCACCGGGGAGCTGTTTTTT. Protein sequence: CASSLGFLAGGRGTGELFF.

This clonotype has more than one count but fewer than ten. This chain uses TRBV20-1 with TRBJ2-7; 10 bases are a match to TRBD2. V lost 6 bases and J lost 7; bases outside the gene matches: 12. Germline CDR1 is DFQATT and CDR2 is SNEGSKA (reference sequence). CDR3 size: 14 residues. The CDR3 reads CSAPLAGAGSEQYF. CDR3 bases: TGCAGTGCCCCCCTAGCGGGAGCGGGATCGGAGCAGTACTTC.

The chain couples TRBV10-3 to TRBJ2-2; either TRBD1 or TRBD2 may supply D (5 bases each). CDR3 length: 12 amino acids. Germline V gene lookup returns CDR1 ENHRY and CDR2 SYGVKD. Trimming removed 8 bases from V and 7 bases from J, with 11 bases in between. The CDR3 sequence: CAIGEGIGELFF. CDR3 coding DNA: TGTGCCATCGGAGAGGGGATCGGGGAGCTGTTTTTT.

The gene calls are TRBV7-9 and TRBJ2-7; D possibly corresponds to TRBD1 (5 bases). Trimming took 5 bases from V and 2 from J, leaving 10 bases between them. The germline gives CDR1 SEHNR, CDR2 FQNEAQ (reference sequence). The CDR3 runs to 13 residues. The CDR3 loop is CASSTRQPYEQYF. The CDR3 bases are TGTGCCAGCAGCACCCGACAGCCCTACGAGCAGTACTTC.

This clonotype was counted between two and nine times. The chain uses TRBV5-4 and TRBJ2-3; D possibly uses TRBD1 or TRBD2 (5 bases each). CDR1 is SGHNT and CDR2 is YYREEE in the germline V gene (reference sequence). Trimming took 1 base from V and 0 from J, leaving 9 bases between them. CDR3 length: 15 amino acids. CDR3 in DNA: TGTGCCAGCAGCTTGATTGGGACCAGCACAGATACGCAGTATTTT. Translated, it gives CASSLIGTSTDTQYF.

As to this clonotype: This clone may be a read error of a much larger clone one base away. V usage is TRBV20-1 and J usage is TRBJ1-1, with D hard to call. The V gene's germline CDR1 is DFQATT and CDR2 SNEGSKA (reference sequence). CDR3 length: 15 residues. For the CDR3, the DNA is TGCGGCGCTGGGCCCCCCTTTAACATGAACACTGAAGCTTTCTTT. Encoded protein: CGAGPPFNMNTEAFF.

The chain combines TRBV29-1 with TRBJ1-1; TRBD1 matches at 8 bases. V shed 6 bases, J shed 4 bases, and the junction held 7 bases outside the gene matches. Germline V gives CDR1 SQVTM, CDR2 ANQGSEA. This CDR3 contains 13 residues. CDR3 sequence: CSVLQGDLTEAFF. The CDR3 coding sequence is TGCAGCGTCTTACAGGGGGACCTCACTGAAGCTTTCTTT.

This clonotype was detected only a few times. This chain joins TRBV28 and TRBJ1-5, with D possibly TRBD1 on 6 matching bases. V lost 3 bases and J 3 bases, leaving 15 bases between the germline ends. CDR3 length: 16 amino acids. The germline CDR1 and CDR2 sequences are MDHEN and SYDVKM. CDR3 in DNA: TGTGCCAGCAGTTTTGGGACAAGGGCCTTCAATCAGCCCCAGCATTTT. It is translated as CASSFGTRAFNQPQHF.

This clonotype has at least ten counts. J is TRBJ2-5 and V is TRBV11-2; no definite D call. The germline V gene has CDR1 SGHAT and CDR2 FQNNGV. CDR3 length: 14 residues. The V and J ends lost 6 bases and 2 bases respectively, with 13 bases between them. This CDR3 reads CASRRAPLQETQYF. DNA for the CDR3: TGTGCCAGCAGACGAGCTCCTTTACAAGAGACCCAGTACTTC.

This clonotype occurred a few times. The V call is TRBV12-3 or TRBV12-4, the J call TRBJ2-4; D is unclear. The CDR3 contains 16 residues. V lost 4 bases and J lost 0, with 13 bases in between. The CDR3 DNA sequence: TGTGCCAGCAGTTCGCAAACAGTCCTAGCCAAAAACATTCAGTACTTC. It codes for CASSSQTVLAKNIQYF.

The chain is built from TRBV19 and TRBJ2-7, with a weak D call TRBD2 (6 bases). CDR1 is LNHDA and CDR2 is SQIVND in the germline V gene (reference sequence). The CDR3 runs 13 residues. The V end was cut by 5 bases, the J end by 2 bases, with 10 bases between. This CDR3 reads CASSRDFAYEQYF. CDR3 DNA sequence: TGTGCCAGTAGTCGGGACTTCGCCTACGAGCAGTACTTC. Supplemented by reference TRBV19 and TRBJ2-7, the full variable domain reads DGGITQSPKYLFRKEGQNVTLSCEQNLNHDAMYWYRQDPGQGLRLIYYSQIVNDFQKGDIAEGYSVSREKKESFPLTVTSAQKNPTAFYLCASSRDFAYEQYFGPGTRLTVT.

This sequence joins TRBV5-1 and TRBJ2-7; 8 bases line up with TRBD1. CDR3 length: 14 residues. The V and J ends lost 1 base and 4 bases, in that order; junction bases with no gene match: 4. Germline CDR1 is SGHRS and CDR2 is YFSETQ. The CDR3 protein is CASSLPGQVYEQYF. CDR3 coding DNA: TGCGCCAGCAGCTTGCCGGGACAGGTTTACGAGCAGTACTTC.

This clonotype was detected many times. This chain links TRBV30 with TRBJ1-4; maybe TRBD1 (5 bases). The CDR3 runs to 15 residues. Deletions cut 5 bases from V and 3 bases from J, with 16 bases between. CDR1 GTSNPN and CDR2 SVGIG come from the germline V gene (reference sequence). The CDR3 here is CAWGFGGASNEKLFF. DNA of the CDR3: TGTGCCTGGGGGTTTGGGGGAGCCTCTAATGAAAAACTGTTTTTT. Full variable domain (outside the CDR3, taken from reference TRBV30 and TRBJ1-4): SQTIHQWPATLVQPVGSPLSLECTVEGTSNPNLYWYRQAAGRGLQLLFYSVGIGQISSEVPQNLSASRPQDRQFILSSKKLLLSDSGFYLCAWGFGGASNEKLFFGSGTQLSVL.

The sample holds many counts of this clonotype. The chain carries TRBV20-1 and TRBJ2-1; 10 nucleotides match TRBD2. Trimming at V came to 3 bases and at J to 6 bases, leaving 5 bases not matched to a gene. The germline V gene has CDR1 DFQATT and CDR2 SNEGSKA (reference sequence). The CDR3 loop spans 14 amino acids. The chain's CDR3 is CSARGLAGVNEQFF. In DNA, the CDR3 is TGCAGTGCTAGGGGCCTAGCGGGGGTCAATGAGCAGTTCTTC.